This T cell receptor (beta chain) was sequenced during a study of blood T cell repertoires in COVID-19. Study at large: In each case, the material was cDNA or gDNA derived from T cells, B-cell-depleted T cells, or PBMCs.

The CDR3 totals 13 residues. Trimming removed 0 bases from V and 10 bases from J; junction bases left unmatched: 4. Looked up from germline, CDR1 is SGHNT and CDR2 is YYREEE (reference sequence). Only in-frame clones appear in the TCRdb table, and some are missing; sequencing was by immunoSEQ multiplex PCR. The repertoire includes tens of thousands of clones, 83% of them detected once, and less than 8% sits in the top ten. The clonotype originates from a man aged 25 to 40 with COVID-19, enrolled during active disease. The rearrangement links TRBV5-4 to TRBJ1-3; 7 bases align to TRBD1. Material: peripheral blood. CDR3 nucleotide sequence: TGTGCCAGCAGCTTGGACAGGGGTTGGACCATATATTTT. It codes for CASSLDRGWTIYF.